The 21 T cell receptor beta chains reported below all come from one sample, sequenced in a study of blood T cell repertoires in COVID-19. The repertoire was sequenced with immunoSEQ multiplex PCR; TCRdb's copy has only in-frame clones and lacks some. The sample yields a few hundred thousand clones, around 87% seen once. Specimen: PBMCs or T cells enriched from blood (not recorded which). These receptors were obtained from a woman aged 50 to 60 who had recovered from COVID-19.

This chain joins TRBV11-2 and TRBJ2-3, with D possibly matching TRBD1 (5 bases). The CDR3 sequence is 16 residues long. Trimming removed 5 bases at V and 2 bases at J, with 17 bases between. In germline, CDR1 is SGHAT, CDR2 FQNNGV. CDR3 bases: TGTGCCAGCAGCCACCTGGGCTTAGGGGACACAGATACGCAGTATTTT. Translated, it gives CASSHLGLGDTDTQYF.

The chain joins TRBV7-9 to TRBJ1-2; perhaps TRBD1 as D (6 bases). Trimming pared 6 bases from V and 4 bases from J, leaving 15 bases between. Germline CDR1 SEHNR, CDR2 FQNEAQ (reference sequence). This CDR3 comprises 14 residues. The CDR3 is CASRETRGSYGYTF. CDR3 nucleotide sequence: TGTGCCAGCAGGGAAACCAGGGGTTCCTATGGCTACACCTTC. Together with reference TRBV7-9 and TRBJ1-2, the CDR3 gives the full variable domain: DTGVSQNPRHKITKRGQNVTFRCDPISEHNRLYWYRQTLGQGPEFLTYFQNEAQLEKSRLLSDRFSAERPKGSFSTLEIQRTEQGDSAMYLCASRETRGSYGYTFGSGTRLTVV.

The chain joins TRBV7-6 to TRBJ2-1; 9 nucleotides match TRBD1. Germline trimming cut 0 bases from V and 7 bases from J; bases unmatched to any gene: 4. Per germline, CDR1 SGHVS and CDR2 FNYEAQ. The CDR3 is made up of 15 amino acids. In DNA, the CDR3 is TGTGCCAGCAGCTTAGCGACAGGGGGTGTAAATGAGCAGTTCTTC. Its protein is CASSLATGGVNEQFF.

This chain uses TRBV7-2 with TRBJ2-3, with D tentatively TRBD2 (6 bases). With 7 bases removed from V and 4 bases from J, the gap between germline ends came to 18 bases. Germline values: CDR1 SGHTA, CDR2 FQGNSA. The CDR3 has 15 amino acids. This CDR3 reads CASIPGLSKADTQYF. CDR3 nucleotides: TGTGCCAGCATCCCGGGACTCTCAAAGGCAGATACGCAGTATTTT.

This chain connects TRBV10-3 to TRBJ1-3, with 9 bases aligning to TRBD1. Trimming at V came to 6 bases and at J to 2 bases, leaving 5 bases not matched to a gene. There are 15 residues in the CDR3. Germline CDR1 is ENHRY and CDR2 is SYGVKD. CDR3: CAIRGDREAGNTIYF. In DNA, the CDR3 is TGTGCCATCAGGGGGGACAGGGAGGCTGGAAACACCATATATTTT.

V is TRBV21-1 and J is TRBJ2-3; TRBD2 is taken as the D call from the table, unchecked against the DNA. TRBV21-1 is a documented pseudogene. This CDR3 comprises 18 residues. The CDR3 coding sequence is TGTGCCAGCAGCAACCACCCCCCTGGGGAGGGAGCAGTGGGTACGCAGTATTTT. Amino acids: CASSNHPPGEGAVGTQYF.

The V and J genes are TRBV6-5 and TRBJ2-2; the D is unclear. CDR3 size: 13 residues. Trimming shortened V by 3 bases and J by 5 bases, and 7 bases separated the two germline ends. CDR1 and CDR2 from the germline V gene are MNHEY and SVGAGI. For the CDR3, the DNA is TGTGCCAGCAGTTATAGTAAGACCGGGGAGCTGTTTTTT. Translating gives CASSYSKTGELFF.

The chain links TRBV2 to TRBJ1-1, with no clear D. V gave up 2 bases and J gave up 1 base, with 11 bases separating them. CDR3 length: 15 amino acids. Germline V gene data show CDR1 as SNHLY and CDR2 as FYNNEI. Here the CDR3 DNA reads TGTGCCAGCAGTGAACTAGGAATGCGGAACACTGAAGCTTTCTTT. It translates to CASSELGMRNTEAFF.

The chain carries TRBV30 and TRBJ2-5, with D possibly being TRBD2 (6 bases). Between the trimmed V and J ends, which lost 1 base and 5 bases, there was a span of 26 bases. Germline loops: CDR1 GTSNPN, CDR2 SVGIG (reference sequence). The CDR3 has 18 amino acids. Here the CDR3 DNA reads TGTGCCTGGAGTGGCGGGAAGAGAGGACCGCTGGGTGGGGAGACCCAGTACTTC. It specifies CAWSGGKRGPLGGETQYF.

V gene TRBV7-6 combines with J gene TRBJ2-4, with 9 bases aligning to TRBD2. Germline values: CDR1 SGHVS, CDR2 FNYEAQ. The V and J ends lost 1 base and 0 bases, in that order; junction bases with no gene match: 1. CDR3 length equals 16 residues. CDR3 loop: CASSLGAGGAKNIQYF. In DNA form, the CDR3 reads TGTGCCAGCAGCTTAGGAGCGGGGGGAGCCAAAAACATTCAGTACTTC.

In its sample, this clone was seen once. The V call is TRBV5-1, the J call TRBJ2-1; D gene ambiguous. The CDR3 covers 14 residues. Germline V gene lookup returns CDR1 SGHRS and CDR2 YFSETQ. The germline V and J ends were trimmed by 0 bases and 4 bases, with 8 bases remaining between them. The CDR3, as DNA: TGCGCCAGCAGCTTGGATGGAGCTTACAATGAGCAGTTCTTC. It encodes CASSLDGAYNEQFF.

The V and J genes are TRBV4-1 and TRBJ1-1, with 7 bases that match TRBD1. This CDR3 region has 16 residues. CDR1 is MGHRA, CDR2 YSYEKL, per germline. V lost 4 bases to trimming and J lost 1 base; unmatched junction nucleotides: 9. CDR3 DNA: TGCGCCAGCAGCCCAAAGGGACAGACGTCGAACACTGAAGCTTTCTTT. It yields the protein CASSPKGQTSNTEAFF.

The V gene is TRBV18, the J gene TRBJ1-2; TRBD1 is a possible D gene (6 bases). Germline-derived CDR1 and CDR2 are KGHSH and LQKENI. The length of the CDR3 is 13 residues. V lost 3 bases and J lost 3, with 8 bases in between. For the CDR3, the DNA is TGTGCCAGCTCACCCAACAGGGACTATGGCTACACCTTC. This translates into CASSPNRDYGYTF. The whole variable domain, remainder taken from reference TRBV18 and TRBJ1-2, is NAGVMQNPRHLVRRRGQEARLRCSPMKGHSHVYWYRQLPEEGLKFMVYLQKENIIDESGMPKERFSAEFPKEGPSILRIQQVVRGDSAAYFCASSPNRDYGYTFGSGTRLTVV.

The rearrangement links TRBV7-9 to TRBJ1-2, with a possible D match to TRBD1 (6 bases). The CDR3 consists of 15 residues. The germline V and J ends were trimmed by 1 base and 8 bases, with 17 bases remaining between them. Germline V CDR1 and CDR2: SEHNR, FQNEAQ (reference sequence). The CDR3 bases are TGTGCCAGCAGCTTAGAAATAGGGGGAAGGGACGGCTACACCTTC. This gives the protein CASSLEIGGRDGYTF.

The V and J genes are TRBV5-4 and TRBJ2-1; the match to TRBD2 covers 9 bases. CDR3 size: 14 residues. Germline-derived CDR1 and CDR2 are SGHNT and YYREEE (reference sequence). Trimming at V came to 2 bases and at J to 8 bases, leaving 5 bases not matched to a gene. CDR3 protein: CASSFGTSFYEQFF. The CDR3 DNA reads as TGTGCCAGCAGCTTCGGGACTAGCTTTTATGAGCAGTTCTTC.

The chain has TRBV6-2 or TRBV6-3 and TRBJ2-7; possibly TRBD1 for D (5 bases). CDR3 length equals 14 residues. The V end was cut by 0 bases, the J end by 1 base, with 7 bases between. The V gene's germline CDR1 is MNHEY and CDR2 SVGEGT. The chain's CDR3 is CASSYSTDSYEQYF. The DNA of the CDR3 is TGTGCCAGCAGTTACTCGACAGATTCCTACGAGCAGTACTTC.

The CDR3, as DNA: TGTGCCAGCAGTTACAATCAGGGGGATGAAGCTTTCTTT. It yields the protein CASSYNQGDEAFF. This chain links TRBV6-6 with TRBJ1-1; 7 bases are shared with TRBD1. CDR1 and CDR2 from the germline V gene are MNHNY and SVGAGI (reference sequence). The CDR3 has 13 residues. V was pared by 2 bases and J by 7 bases, with 4 bases of the junction left unmatched.

V and J are TRBV2 and TRBJ1-2, with D perhaps matching TRBD1 (5 bases). CDR1 is SNHLY and CDR2 is FYNNEI in the germline V gene. Deletions cut 6 bases from V and 4 bases from J, with 18 bases between. The CDR3 contains 15 residues. CDR3 protein: CASSSKAGYPYGYTF. The DNA for the CDR3 is TGTGCCAGCAGCTCTAAGGCAGGGTACCCCTATGGCTACACCTTC.

This clone has just one count. V usage is TRBV10-1 and J usage is TRBJ1-6, with D hard to call. The CDR3 runs to 16 residues. Per the germline V gene, CDR1 is WNHNN and CDR2 is SYGVQD (reference sequence). The V gene lost 6 bases and the J gene lost 6 bases, with 18 bases spanning the gap. CDR3: CASRPAGGKLNSPLHF. For the CDR3, the DNA is TGCGCCAGCAGGCCTGCGGGAGGCAAGCTTAATTCACCCCTCCACTTT.

This clone was recorded only once. This chain's CDR3 is CASSSGTGTGGSGYTF. DNA of the CDR3: TGCGCCAGCAGCTCTGGGACCGGGACAGGGGGCTCTGGCTACACCTTC. V and J are TRBV5-1 and TRBJ1-2; TRBD1 matches 12 bases. V shed 3 bases and J 7 bases; nucleotides not matched to a gene: 10. This CDR3 region has 16 residues. Germline V gene sequence: CDR1 SGHRS, CDR2 YFSETQ.

The chain links TRBV27 to TRBJ2-7, with D uncertain. V was trimmed by 6 bases and J by 2 bases, leaving 11 bases between them. From germline, CDR1 is MNHEY and CDR2 SMNVEV (reference sequence). The CDR3 runs 13 residues. The CDR3 spells CASRPASTYEQYF. CDR3 nucleotide sequence: TGTGCCAGCAGGCCTGCGAGTACCTACGAGCAGTACTTC.